One and the same sample provided the 17 T cell receptor beta chains below, sequenced in a study of control samples from healthy donors and cancer patients. Only in-frame clones appear in the TCRdb table, and some are missing; sequencing was by immunoSEQ multiplex PCR. This table holds about 120,000 clones, approximately 92% found once. The specimen sequenced was PBMCs. Every receptor here comes from a woman in her forties or fifties with colorectal cancer.

V usage is TRBV19 and J usage is TRBJ2-1; TRBD2 matches at 11 bases. Germline V lookup: CDR1 LNHDA, CDR2 SQIVND (reference sequence). V dropped 7 bases and J dropped 6; count of bases not matched to a gene: 11. This CDR3 is built from 16 residues. CDR3 sequence (DNA): TGTGCCAGTACCTCTGGGTTAGCGGGAGGGTTCAATGAGCAGTTCTTC. It encodes CASTSGLAGGFNEQFF.

The V and J genes are TRBV5-1 and TRBJ1-1; 7 nucleotides match TRBD1. Germline V CDR1 and CDR2: SGHRS, YFSETQ. The CDR3 totals 14 residues. After removal of 4 bases from V and 3 bases from J, the junction contained 6 bases not matched to a gene. As DNA, the CDR3 is TGCGCCAGCAGCATCGCAGGGGGGTACACTGAAGCTTTCTTT. Its translation is CASSIAGGYTEAFF.

The V and J genes are TRBV3-1 (or the pseudogene TRBV3-2) and TRBJ1-5, with D tentatively TRBD1 (5 bases). There are 15 residues in the CDR3. Germline V gene lookup returns CDR1 LGHDT and CDR2 YNNKEL (reference sequence). V gave up 2 bases and J gave up 1 base, with 9 bases separating them. The CDR3 loop reads CASSQQGVSNQPQHF. In nucleotides, the CDR3 is TGTGCCAGCAGCCAACAGGGCGTCAGCAATCAGCCCCAGCATTTT.

This clone was picked up one time. The V and J genes are TRBV25-1 and TRBJ1-1; TRBD1 aligns across 9 bases. The CDR3 is 14 amino acids. Trimming cost V 2 bases and J 12 bases; bases outside gene matches: 10. The germline CDR1 and CDR2 sequences are MGHDK and SYGVNS. The CDR3 sequence: CASSEPGDRDSPFF. CDR3 bases: TGTGCCAGCAGTGAACCGGGGGACAGGGACTCTCCTTTCTTT.

V is TRBV27 and J is TRBJ1-1, with TRBD1 matching 9 bases. CDR1 and CDR2 from the germline V gene are MNHEY and SMNVEV (reference sequence). The junction had 8 bases not matched to a gene; V was cut back by 8 bases and J by 4 bases. The CDR3 runs 14 residues. CDR3 amino acids: CASGLTGGFTEAFF. In DNA, the CDR3 is TGTGCCAGCGGACTAACAGGGGGCTTCACTGAAGCTTTCTTT.

This clone was seen once. J is TRBJ1-5 and V is TRBV30; 7 bases fit TRBD1. CDR1 and CDR2 (germline): GTSNPN, SVGIG (reference sequence). The V segment lost 8 bases and the J segment 4 bases; nucleotides outside the gene matches: 8. The CDR3 is 13 residues long. The CDR3 DNA is TGTGCCGGTAAGGGACAGCTAAATCAGCCCCAGCATTTT. Translated, it gives CAGKGQLNQPQHF.

The chain links TRBV20-1 to TRBJ1-1; a possible D gene is TRBD1 (5 bases). CDR1 and CDR2 (germline): DFQATT, SNEGSKA (reference sequence). The CDR3 has 10 residues. V was shortened by 5 bases and J by 10 bases, with 11 bases between the two germline ends. The CDR3 reads CSAVGTRAFF. Here the CDR3 DNA reads TGCAGTGCTGTCGGGACGAGAGCTTTCTTT.

This chain connects TRBV5-8 to TRBJ2-7, with 7 positions matching TRBD2. Germline assignment: CDR1 SGHTS and CDR2 YDEGEE. The CDR3 consists of 15 residues. Unmatched junction bases numbered 9, after V lost 4 bases and J lost 2 bases. The CDR3 is CASSRKSGATYEQYF. The CDR3, as DNA: TGTGCCAGCAGCCGTAAAAGCGGGGCAACCTACGAGCAGTACTTC.

CDR3 region: CASSLDTNEQYF. As DNA, the CDR3 is TGCGCCAGCAGCCTTGACACTAACGAGCAGTACTTC. The chain recombines TRBV5-1 with TRBJ2-7; D unclear. This CDR3 region has 12 residues. Germline V gene data show CDR1 as SGHRS and CDR2 as YFSETQ. Trimming took 4 bases from V and 5 from J, leaving 10 bases between them. Together with reference TRBV5-1 and TRBJ2-7, the CDR3 gives the full variable domain: KAGVTQTPRYLIKTRGQQVTLSCSPISGHRSVSWYQQTPGQGLQFLFEYFSETQRNKGNFPGRFSGRQFSNSRSEMNVSTLELGDSALYLCASSLDTNEQYFGPGTRLTVT.

The V call is TRBV6-5, the J call TRBJ1-1; no definite D call. Germline V CDR1 and CDR2: MNHEY, SVGAGI. The V gene lost 0 bases and the J gene lost 0 bases, with 11 bases spanning the gap. This CDR3 contains 16 residues. CDR3 loop: CASSYSEGGMNTEAFF. The DNA of the CDR3 is TGTGCCAGCAGTTACTCGGAGGGCGGTATGAACACTGAAGCTTTCTTT.

The chain uses TRBV19 and TRBJ2-7, with 7 nucleotides matching TRBD1. This CDR3 is built from 15 residues. With V trimmed by 1 base and J by 5 bases, 8 bases remained unmatched. Germline assignment: CDR1 LNHDA and CDR2 SQIVND (reference sequence). CDR3 nucleotides: TGTGCCAGTAGTATAGGAGAGACAGGGACCCACGAGCAGTACTTC. This sequence encodes CASSIGETGTHEQYF.

The chain's CDR3 is CASSLGGLETQYF. As DNA, the CDR3 is TGTGCCAGCAGTTTAGGGGGGTTAGAGACCCAGTACTTC. This chain uses TRBV12-3 or TRBV12-4 with TRBJ2-5; D possibly matches TRBD1 or TRBD2 (5 bases each). The V end was cut by 1 base, the J end by 4 bases, with 7 bases between. CDR3 length equals 13 residues.

The rearrangement links TRBV27 to TRBJ1-2; TRBD1 might be the D (6 bases). CDR1 and CDR2 (germline): MNHEY, SMNVEV (reference sequence). V was pared by 1 base and J by 3 bases, with 12 bases between. The length of the CDR3 is 15 residues. Here the CDR3 reads CASSLLTGGDYGYTF. The DNA of the CDR3 is TGTGCCAGCAGTTTATTGACAGGAGGGGACTATGGCTACACCTTC.

This clone was found a few times. This same CDR3 is encoded by further DNA sequences in the sample. The rearrangement links TRBV2 to TRBJ2-7, with 7 bases identical to TRBD1. This CDR3 is built from 16 residues. Germline loops: CDR1 SNHLY, CDR2 FYNNEI. Trimming at V came to 1 base and at J to 5 bases, leaving 11 bases not matched to a gene. CDR3 sequence reads: CASSEGGGTVSHEQYF. The CDR3 region has the DNA TGTGCCAGCAGTGAAGGGGGTGGGACAGTGAGCCACGAGCAGTACTTC.

The rearrangement joins TRBV5-1 to TRBJ2-7; possibly TRBD2 for D (6 bases). Germline V gene data show CDR1 as SGHRS and CDR2 as YFSETQ. The CDR3 loop spans 15 amino acids. V dropped 4 bases and J dropped 3 bases, with 17 bases sitting between them. The CDR3 spells CASSKTTSGGYEQYF. The CDR3 DNA reads as TGCGCCAGCAGCAAAACGACGTCCGGGGGCTACGAGCAGTACTTC.

The CDR3: CASSFAGGHYEQYF. The CDR3 DNA follows: TGTGCCAGCAGTTTCGCAGGTGGGCACTACGAGCAGTACTTC. This chain connects TRBV27 to TRBJ2-7; no clear D gene. The V end lost 3 bases, the J end lost 3 bases, and 12 bases lay between the germline ends. The CDR3 spans 14 residues. Germline V gene lookup returns CDR1 MNHEY and CDR2 SMNVEV (reference sequence).

The chain joins TRBV10-1 to TRBJ2-7, with D maybe TRBD2 (6 bases). CDR3 length: 14 amino acids. Per the germline V gene, CDR1 is WNHNN and CDR2 is SYGVQD (reference sequence). Trimming pared 4 bases from V and 6 bases from J, leaving 16 bases between. This chain's CDR3 is CASSAPGVLGEQYF. In DNA form, the CDR3 reads TGCGCCAGCAGTGCCCCGGGGGTTTTGGGCGAGCAGTACTTC.